This T cell receptor beta chain was captured in a study of T-cell reconstitution after alpha-beta-depleted transplantation in children. This clonotype was observed a few times. Its antigen remains unknown. Overall study findings and caveats: Several hundred graft clones that had expanded were reportedly the source of alpha-beta T cells about two months after transplant. By one year post-transplant, T-cell counts and diversity largely arose from T cells that were newly produced. In some patients, recipient T cells and intrathymic progenitors surviving conditioning explained high day-60 diversity.

Preparation of the TCRbeta library involved a method that used unique molecular identifiers. TCRdb recomputed calls from the PCR reads with MiXCR, one row per CDR3 protein. This repertoire shows some 290,000 distinct CDR3 sequences, 23% found once; its top ten account for approximately 9.9%. The receptor's source is a male patient younger than 18 who had a stem cell transplant for acute lymphoblastic leukemia, so the T cells may come from the graft donor. The starting material was PBMCs, mostly from graft donor cells, obtained 180 days after TCRalphabeta/CD19-depleted stem cell transplant.

The CDR3 loop is CASTRRWGSNQPQHF. CDR3 in DNA: TGTGCCAGCACCAGGCGTTGGGGTAGCAATCAGCCCCAGCATTTT. V and J are TRBV6-1 and TRBJ1-5; D is undetermined. V lost 7 bases to trimming and J lost 0 bases, with 13 bases between them. This CDR3 has 15 amino acids. CDR1 is MNHNS, CDR2 SASEGT, per germline.